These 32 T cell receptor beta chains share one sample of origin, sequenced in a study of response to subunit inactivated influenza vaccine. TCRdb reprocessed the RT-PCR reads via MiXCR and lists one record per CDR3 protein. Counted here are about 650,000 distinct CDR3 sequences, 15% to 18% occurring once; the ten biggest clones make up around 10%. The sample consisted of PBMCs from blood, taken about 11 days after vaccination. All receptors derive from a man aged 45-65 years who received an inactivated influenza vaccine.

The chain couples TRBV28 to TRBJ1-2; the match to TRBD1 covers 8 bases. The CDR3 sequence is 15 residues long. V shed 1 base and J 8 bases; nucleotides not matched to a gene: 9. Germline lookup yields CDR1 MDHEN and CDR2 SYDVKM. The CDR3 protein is CASSLSGQGGEGYTF. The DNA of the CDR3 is TGTGCCAGCAGTTTATCCGGACAGGGAGGAGAAGGCTACACCTTC.

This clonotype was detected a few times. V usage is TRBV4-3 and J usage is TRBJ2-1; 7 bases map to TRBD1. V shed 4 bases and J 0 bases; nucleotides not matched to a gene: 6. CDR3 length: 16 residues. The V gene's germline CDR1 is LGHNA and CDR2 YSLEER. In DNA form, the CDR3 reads TGCGCCAGCAGCCGTACAGGGGTCGGCTCCTACAATGAGCAGTTCTTC. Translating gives CASSRTGVGSYNEQFF.

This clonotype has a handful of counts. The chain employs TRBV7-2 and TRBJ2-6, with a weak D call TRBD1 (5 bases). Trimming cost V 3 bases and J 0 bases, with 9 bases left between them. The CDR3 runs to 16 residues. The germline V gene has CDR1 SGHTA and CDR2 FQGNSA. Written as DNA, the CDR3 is TGTGCCAGCAGCTTCCAGGGCCTCTCTGGGGCCAACGTCCTGACTTTC. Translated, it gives CASSFQGLSGANVLTF.

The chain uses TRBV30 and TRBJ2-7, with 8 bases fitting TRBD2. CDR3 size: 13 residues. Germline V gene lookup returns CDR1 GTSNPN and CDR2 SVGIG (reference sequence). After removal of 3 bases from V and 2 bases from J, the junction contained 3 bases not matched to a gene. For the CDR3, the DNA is TGTGCCTGGAGCGGGGGGGATGCCTACGAGCAGTACTTC. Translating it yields CAWSGGDAYEQYF. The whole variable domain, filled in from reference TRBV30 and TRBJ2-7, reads SQTIHQWPATLVQPVGSPLSLECTVEGTSNPNLYWYRQAAGRGLQLLFYSVGIGQISSEVPQNLSASRPQDRQFILSSKKLLLSDSGFYLCAWSGGDAYEQYFGPGTRLTVT.

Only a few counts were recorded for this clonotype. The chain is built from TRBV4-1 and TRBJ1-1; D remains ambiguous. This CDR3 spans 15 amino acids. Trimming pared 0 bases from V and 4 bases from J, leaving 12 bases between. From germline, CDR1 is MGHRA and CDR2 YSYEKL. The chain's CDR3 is CASSQEPHLSTEAFF. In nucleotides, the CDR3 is TGCGCCAGCAGCCAAGAACCCCATTTGAGCACTGAAGCTTTCTTT.

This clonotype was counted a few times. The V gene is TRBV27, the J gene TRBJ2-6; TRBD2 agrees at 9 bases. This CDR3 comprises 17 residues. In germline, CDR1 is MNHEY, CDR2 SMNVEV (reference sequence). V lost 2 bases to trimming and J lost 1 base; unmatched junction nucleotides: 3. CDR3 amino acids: CASSLGTSPSGANVLTF. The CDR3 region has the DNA TGTGCCAGCAGTTTAGGGACTAGCCCTTCTGGGGCCAACGTCCTGACTTTC.

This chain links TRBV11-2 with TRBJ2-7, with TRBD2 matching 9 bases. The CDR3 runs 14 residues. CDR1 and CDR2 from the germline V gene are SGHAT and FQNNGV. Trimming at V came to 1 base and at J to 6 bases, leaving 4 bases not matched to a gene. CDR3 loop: CASSLAGLAGEQYF. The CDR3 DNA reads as TGTGCCAGCAGCTTAGCGGGACTAGCAGGCGAGCAGTACTTC.

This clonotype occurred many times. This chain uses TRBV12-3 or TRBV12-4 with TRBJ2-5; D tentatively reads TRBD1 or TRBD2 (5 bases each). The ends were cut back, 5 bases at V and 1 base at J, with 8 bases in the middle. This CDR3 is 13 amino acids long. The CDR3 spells CASSRGPQETQYF. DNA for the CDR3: TGTGCCAGCAGTCGGGGCCCCCAAGAGACCCAGTACTTC.

CDR3 sequence: CASSRTSGPQDTQYF. The CDR3 DNA reads as TGTGCCAGCAGTCGGACTAGCGGCCCACAAGATACGCAGTATTTT. This chain connects TRBV25-1 to TRBJ2-3; 10 positions match TRBD2. The junction had 7 bases not matched to a gene; V was cut back by 5 bases and J by 5 bases. This CDR3 is 15 amino acids long. Germline values: CDR1 MGHDK, CDR2 SYGVNS. The whole variable domain, remainder taken from reference TRBV25-1 and TRBJ2-3, is EADIYQTPRYLVIGTGKKITLECSQTMGHDKMYWYQQDPGMELHLIHYSYGVNSTEKGDLSSESTVSRIRTEHFPLTLESARPSHTSQYLCASSRTSGPQDTQYFGPGTRLTVL.

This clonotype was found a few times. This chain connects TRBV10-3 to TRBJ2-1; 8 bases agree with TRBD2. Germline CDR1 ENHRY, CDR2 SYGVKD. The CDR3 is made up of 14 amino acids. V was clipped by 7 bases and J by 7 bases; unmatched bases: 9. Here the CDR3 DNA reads TGTGCCATCAAGACAGCGGGGGAAGGGAATGAGCAGTTCTTC. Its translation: CAIKTAGEGNEQFF.

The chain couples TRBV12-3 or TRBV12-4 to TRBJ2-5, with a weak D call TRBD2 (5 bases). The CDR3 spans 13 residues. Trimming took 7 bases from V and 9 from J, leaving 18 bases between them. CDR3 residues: CASNPSGPGAQYF. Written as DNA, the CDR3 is TGTGCCAGCAACCCATCTGGGCCCGGGGCCCAGTACTTC.

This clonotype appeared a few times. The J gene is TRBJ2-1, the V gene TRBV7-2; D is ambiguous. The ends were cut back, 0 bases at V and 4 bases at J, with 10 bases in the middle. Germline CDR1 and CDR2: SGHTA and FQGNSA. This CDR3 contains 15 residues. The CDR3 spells CASSLALLIYNEQFF. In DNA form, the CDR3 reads TGTGCCAGCAGCTTAGCCCTCCTGATTTACAATGAGCAGTTCTTC.

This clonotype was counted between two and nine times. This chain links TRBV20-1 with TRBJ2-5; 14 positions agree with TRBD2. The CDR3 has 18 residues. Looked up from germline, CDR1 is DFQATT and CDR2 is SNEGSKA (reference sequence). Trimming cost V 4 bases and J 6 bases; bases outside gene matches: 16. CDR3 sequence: CSATTSGGGSVPIKTQYF. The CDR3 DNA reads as TGCAGTGCTACGACTAGCGGGGGGGGCTCGGTTCCCATCAAGACCCAGTACTTC.

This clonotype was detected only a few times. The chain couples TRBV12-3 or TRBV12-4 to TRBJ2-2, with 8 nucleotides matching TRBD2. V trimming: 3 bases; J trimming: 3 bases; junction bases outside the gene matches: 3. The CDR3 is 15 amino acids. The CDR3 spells CASSFSGGHTGELFF. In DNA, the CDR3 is TGTGCCAGCAGTTTCAGCGGGGGACACACCGGGGAGCTGTTTTTT.

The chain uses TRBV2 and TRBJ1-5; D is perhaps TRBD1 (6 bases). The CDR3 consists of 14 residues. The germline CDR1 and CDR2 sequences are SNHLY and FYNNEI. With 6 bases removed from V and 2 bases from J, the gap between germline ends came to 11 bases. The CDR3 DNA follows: TGTGCCAGCAGACTACAGGGTCGCAATCAGCCCCAGCATTTT. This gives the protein CASRLQGRNQPQHF.

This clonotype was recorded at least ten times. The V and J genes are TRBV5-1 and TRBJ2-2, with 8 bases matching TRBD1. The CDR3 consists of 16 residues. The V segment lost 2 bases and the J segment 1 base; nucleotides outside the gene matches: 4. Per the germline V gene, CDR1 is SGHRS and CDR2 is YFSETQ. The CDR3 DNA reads TGCGCCAGCAGCTTTAACGGACAGGGGAACACCGGGGAGCTGTTTTTT. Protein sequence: CASSFNGQGNTGELFF.

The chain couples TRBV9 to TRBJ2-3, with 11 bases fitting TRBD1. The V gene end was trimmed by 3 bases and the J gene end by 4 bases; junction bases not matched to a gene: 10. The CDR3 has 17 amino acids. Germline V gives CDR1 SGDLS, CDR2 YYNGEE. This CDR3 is CASSAVDRGHYADTQYF. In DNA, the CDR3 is TGTGCCAGCAGCGCCGTGGACAGGGGGCATTATGCAGATACGCAGTATTTT.

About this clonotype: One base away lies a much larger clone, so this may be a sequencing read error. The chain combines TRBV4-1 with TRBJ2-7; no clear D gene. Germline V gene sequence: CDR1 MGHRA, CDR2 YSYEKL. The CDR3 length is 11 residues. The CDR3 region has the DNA TGCGCCGGCAGCCAAGCATCGGAGCAGTACTTC. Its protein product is CAGSQASEQYF.

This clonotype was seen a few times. Here the CDR3 reads CASSVHPVRNEQFF. DNA of the CDR3: TGTGCCAGCAGTGTTCACCCCGTGCGCAATGAGCAGTTCTTC. V usage is TRBV2 and J usage is TRBJ2-1; D unclear. The CDR3 contains 14 residues. CDR1 and CDR2 (germline): SNHLY, FYNNEI. V was shortened by 4 bases and J by 6 bases, with 13 bases between the two germline ends.

The CDR3 bases are TGCGCCAGCGGCCCCGGACAGGCCTCTGGGGCCAACGTCCTGACTTTC. Protein: CASGPGQASGANVLTF. The chain uses TRBV5-1 and TRBJ2-6; 7 bases match TRBD1. The germline CDR1 and CDR2 sequences are SGHRS and YFSETQ. This CDR3 has 16 residues. J was trimmed by 0 bases and V by 7 bases; bases with no gene match: 7.

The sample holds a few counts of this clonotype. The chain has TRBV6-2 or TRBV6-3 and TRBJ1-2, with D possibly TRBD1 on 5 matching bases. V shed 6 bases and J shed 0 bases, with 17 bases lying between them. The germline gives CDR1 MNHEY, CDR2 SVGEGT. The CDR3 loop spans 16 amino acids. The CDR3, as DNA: TGTGCCAGCAGCGGGCCAGGGAGTCTGACTAACTATGGCTACACCTTC. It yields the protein CASSGPGSLTNYGYTF.

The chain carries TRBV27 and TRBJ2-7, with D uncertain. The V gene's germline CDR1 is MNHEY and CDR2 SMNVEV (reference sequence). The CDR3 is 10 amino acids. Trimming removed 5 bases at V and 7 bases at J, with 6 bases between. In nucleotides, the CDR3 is TGTGCCAGCAGTACACGAGAGCAGTACTTC. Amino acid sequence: CASSTREQYF.

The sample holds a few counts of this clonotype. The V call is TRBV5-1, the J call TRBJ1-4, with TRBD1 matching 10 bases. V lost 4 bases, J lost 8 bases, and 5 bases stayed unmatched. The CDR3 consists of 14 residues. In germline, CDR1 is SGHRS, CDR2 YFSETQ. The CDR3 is CASSLGGQGEKLFF. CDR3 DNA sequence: TGCGCCAGCAGCCTCGGGGGACAGGGGGAAAAACTGTTTTTT.

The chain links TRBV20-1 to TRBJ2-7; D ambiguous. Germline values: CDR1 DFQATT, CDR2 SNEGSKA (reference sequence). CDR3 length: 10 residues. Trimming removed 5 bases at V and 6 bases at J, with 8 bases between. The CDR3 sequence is CSALRSEQYF. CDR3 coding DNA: TGCAGTGCTCTCAGGAGCGAGCAGTACTTC.

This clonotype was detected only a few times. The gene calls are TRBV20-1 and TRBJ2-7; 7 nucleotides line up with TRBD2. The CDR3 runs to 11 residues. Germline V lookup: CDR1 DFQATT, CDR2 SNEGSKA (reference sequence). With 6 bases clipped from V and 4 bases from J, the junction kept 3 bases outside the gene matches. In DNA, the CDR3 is TGCAGTGCACCCGGGGGGTACGAGCAGTACTTC. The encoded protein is CSAPGGYEQYF.

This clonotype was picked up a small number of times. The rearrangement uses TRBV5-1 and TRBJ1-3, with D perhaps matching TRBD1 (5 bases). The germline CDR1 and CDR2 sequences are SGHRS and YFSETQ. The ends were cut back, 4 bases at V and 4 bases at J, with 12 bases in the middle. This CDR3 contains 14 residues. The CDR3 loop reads CASSRGTGGNTIYF. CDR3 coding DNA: TGCGCCAGCAGCCGGGGAACAGGCGGAAACACCATATATTTT.

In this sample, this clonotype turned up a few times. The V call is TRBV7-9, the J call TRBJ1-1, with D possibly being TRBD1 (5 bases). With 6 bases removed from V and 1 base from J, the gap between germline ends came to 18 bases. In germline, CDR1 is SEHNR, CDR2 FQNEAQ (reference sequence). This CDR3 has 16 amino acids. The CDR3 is CASSRTPGGTNTEAFF. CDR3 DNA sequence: TGTGCCAGCAGTCGAACGCCCGGGGGAACGAACACTGAAGCTTTCTTT.

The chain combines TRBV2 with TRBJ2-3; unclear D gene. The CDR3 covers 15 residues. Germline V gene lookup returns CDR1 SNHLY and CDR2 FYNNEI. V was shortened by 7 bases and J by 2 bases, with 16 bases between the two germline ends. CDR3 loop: CASIVSRTHTDTQYF. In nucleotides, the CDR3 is TGTGCCAGCATCGTTAGCCGTACCCACACAGATACGCAGTATTTT.

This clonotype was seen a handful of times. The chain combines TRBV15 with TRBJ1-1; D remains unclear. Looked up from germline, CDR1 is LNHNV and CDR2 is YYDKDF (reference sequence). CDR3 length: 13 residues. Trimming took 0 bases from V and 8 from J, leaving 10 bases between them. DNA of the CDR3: TGTGCCACCAGCAGAGATCGAAATAGGGAAGCTTTCTTT. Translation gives CATSRDRNREAFF.

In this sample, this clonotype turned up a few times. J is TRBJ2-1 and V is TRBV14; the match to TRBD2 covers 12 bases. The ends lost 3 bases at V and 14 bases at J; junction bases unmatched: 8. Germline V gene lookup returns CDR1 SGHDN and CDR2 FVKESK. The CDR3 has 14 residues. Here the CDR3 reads CASSQTSGGRGEFF. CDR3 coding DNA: TGTGCCAGCAGCCAGACTAGCGGGGGTAGAGGCGAGTTCTTC. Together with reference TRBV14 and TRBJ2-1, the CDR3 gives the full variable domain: EAGVTQFPSHSVIEKGQTVTLRCDPISGHDNLYWYRRVMGKEIKFLLHFVKESKQDESGMPNNRFLAERTGGTYSTLKVQPAELEDSGVYFCASSQTSGGRGEFFGPGTRLTVL.

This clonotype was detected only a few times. CDR3 region: CASSHNNAGGPLGETQYF. In nucleotides, the CDR3 is TGTGCCAGCAGCCATAACAACGCGGGAGGGCCGCTTGGCGAGACCCAGTACTTC. This sequence joins TRBV4-2 and TRBJ2-5, with 9 bases that match TRBD2. This CDR3 has 18 residues. Germline V gene lookup returns CDR1 LGHNA and CDR2 YNFKEQ. V shed 3 bases, J shed 5 bases, and the junction held 16 bases outside the gene matches.

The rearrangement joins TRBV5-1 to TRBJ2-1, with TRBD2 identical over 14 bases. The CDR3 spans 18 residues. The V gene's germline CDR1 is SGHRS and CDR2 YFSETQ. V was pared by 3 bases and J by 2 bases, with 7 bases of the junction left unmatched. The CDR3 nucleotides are TGCGCCAGCAGCTGGGGGGGGACTAGCGGGAGTGCCTACAATGAGCAGTTCTTC. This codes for CASSWGGTSGSAYNEQFF.